This is a list of T cell receptor beta chains from one sample in a study of T cells after yellow fever vaccination. TCRdb used MiXCR to reprocess the 5' RACE reads, holding one entry per CDR3 protein. The sample records just under 600,000 distinct CDR3 sequences, about 13% being singletons. The material was PBMCs, obtained on the day of the yellow fever booster vaccination. The receptor set was obtained from a man younger than 40 who received the YFV17D yellow fever vaccine. CDR3s include the opening cysteine and the closing phenylalanine or tryptophan. A D gene is named only where the DNA matches it firmly. For some rows the clone size is stated as once, few or many, or as a class when expanded; others skip it.

length: 11; D: -; V: TRBV20-1; J: TRBJ1-1; size: -; CDR3: CSAREATEAFF; DNA: TGCAGTGCTAGAGAGGCTACTGAAGCTTTCTTT
length: 16; D: -; V: TRBV7-6; J: TRBJ2-1; size: -; CDR3: CASSLIGGSSYNDQFF; DNA: TGTGCCAGCAGCTTAATTGGGGGGAGCTCCTACAATGATCAGTTCTTC
length: 14; D: -; V: TRBV6-1; J: TRBJ1-2; size: few; CDR3: CASGNVGSSGGYTF; DNA: TGTGCCAGCGGCAATGTCGGCAGCAGCGGGGGCTACACCTTC
length: 15; D: -; V: TRBV28; J: TRBJ1-5; size: -; CDR3: CASSFEPYSNQPQHF; DNA: TGTGCCAGCAGTTTTGAACCGTATAGCAATCAGCCCCAGCATTTT
length: 15; D: TRBD1; V: TRBV30; J: TRBJ2-5; size: few; CDR3: CAWSVIDRDQETQYF; DNA: TGTGCCTGGAGTGTCATTGACAGGGACCAAGAGACCCAGTACTTC
length: 14; D: -; V: TRBV20-1; J: TRBJ2-4; size: few; CDR3: CSASEGTALDIQYF; DNA: TGCAGTGCTTCAGAAGGCACGGCGCTGGACATTCAGTACTTC
length: 14; D: -; V: TRBV6-5; J: TRBJ2-7; size: few; CDR3: CASSYVNRPYEQYF; DNA: TGTGCCAGCAGTTACGTGAACAGACCATACGAGCAGTACTTC
length: 12; D: -; V: TRBV7-2; J: TRBJ2-5; size: -; CDR3: CASSSGVRTQYF; DNA: TGTGCCAGCAGCTCCGGGGTTCGGACCCAGTACTTC
length: 14; D: -; V: TRBV19; J: TRBJ2-7; size: few; CDR3: CASSTGQVPYEQYF; DNA: TGTGCCAGTAGTACCGGGCAGGTCCCCTACGAGCAGTACTTC
length: 14; D: -; V: TRBV7-9; J: TRBJ2-3; size: -; CDR3: CASSIVGYTDTQYF; DNA: TGTGCCAGCAGCATAGTGGGGTACACAGATACGCAGTATTTT
length: 15; D: TRBD1; V: TRBV7-6; J: TRBJ2-7; size: -; CDR3: CASSLTPGQTYEQYF; DNA: TGTGCCAGCAGCTTAACCCCGGGACAGACCTACGAGCAGTACTTC
length: 14; D: -; V: TRBV29-1; J: TRBJ1-1; size: few; CDR3: CSVERQTFNTEAFF; DNA: TGCAGCGTTGAACGACAGACTTTTAACACTGAAGCTTTCTTT
length: 13; D: -; V: TRBV7-9; J: TRBJ1-2; size: -; CDR3: CASSPARNHGYTF; DNA: TGTGCCAGCAGCCCAGCCCGGAATCACGGCTACACCTTC
length: 13; D: -; V: TRBV7-2; J: TRBJ2-5; size: many; CDR3: CASSPDSSETQYF; DNA: TGTGCCAGCAGCCCCGACTCGTCTGAGACCCAGTACTTC
length: 15; D: -; V: TRBV5-1; J: TRBJ2-2; size: few; CDR3: CASSPTRAGTGELFF; DNA: TGCGCCAGCAGCCCAACCAGGGCGGGCACCGGGGAGCTGTTTTTT